The source of this T cell receptor beta chain is a study of blood T cell repertoires in COVID-19. Study background: Both acute and convalescent COVID-19 samples were obtained from the United States, Italy and Spain. PBMCs, B-cell-depleted T cells, or T cells were the source of the cDNA or gDNA that made up the material.

Original methodology: Reference gene primers were amplified, and this amplification served to estimate nucleated cell counts. The data were produced by immunoSEQ multiplex PCR, yet TCRdb's version contains in-frame clones alone and is incomplete. The V and J calls and clone size were taken over from that table, and D and trimming were inferred from the DNA. The sample contains about 140,000 clones, 84% of which appear only once. In terms of age and location, participants ranged from roughly 18 to 95 years and lived in about 25 US areas. Germline V gene sequence: CDR1 SGHTA, CDR2 FQGNSA. CDR3 length: 14 residues. With 3 bases clipped from V and 6 bases from J, the junction kept 4 bases outside the gene matches.

What was sequenced was PBMCs or T cells enriched from blood (not recorded which). The sequence derives from a man in his fifties or sixties in a cohort exposed to, infected with or recovered from COVID-19 (not recorded which). V and J are TRBV7-2 and TRBJ2-7, with 11 nucleotides matching TRBD1. CDR3 region: CASSLGQGGLEQYF. In nucleotides, the CDR3 is TGTGCCAGCAGCTTGGGACAGGGGGGTCTCGAGCAGTACTTC.